This TCR beta chain was observed in a study of T cell repertoires in cytomegalovirus infection. As for the study in general: The authors used CMV epitopes that were HLA-C-restricted (recently identified) and HLA-B-restricted (well studied). Public TCR beta signatures provided an indication of both CMV infection and a matching HLA type.

This clonotype was picked up a small number of times. What it recognizes is unknown. J was trimmed by 2 bases and V by 1 base; bases with no gene match: 8. CDR1 and CDR2 from the germline V gene are LGHNA and YNFKEQ. This CDR3 region has 18 residues. From the reads, TCRdb called clonotypes with MiXCR, one entry per CDR3 protein. Here the sample spans about 340,000 distinct CDR3 sequences, about 29% being singletons. Study-wide results and limits: Cumulative frequency of public TCR beta families picked out carriers of CMV plus the relevant HLA.

The origin of this receptor is a human donor in good health (CMV status not recorded). Some clones in this sample may be carry-over from other donors' samples. J is TRBJ2-5 and V is TRBV4-2; the match to TRBD2 covers 12 bases. Sequenced here: cultured PBMCs, sampled from culture after CMV antigen stimulation. The CDR3 is CASSQVLAGGTGQETQYF. CDR3 bases: TGTGCCAGCAGCCAAGTACTAGCGGGAGGTACCGGACAAGAGACCCAGTACTTC.